The T cell receptor (beta chain) described here comes from a study of shared clonotypes between healthy human individuals. Study-wide results and caveats: Clonotype sharing among donors was thought likely to change with sequencing depth.

Both subsets, CD45RA+ naive and CD45RA-negative memory, were split from the CD4+ cells. The CDR3 runs to 14 residues. Germline CDR1 is SGHNT and CDR2 is YYREEE (reference sequence). V shed 4 bases and J shed 3 bases, with 14 bases lying between them. TCRdb keeps only in-frame clones here, not all; method: immunoSEQ multiplex PCR. The table lists a few million clones, about nine tenths of them singletons. Points on this clone: The antigen is not known.

The genes are TRBV5-4 and TRBJ2-7; D is undetermined. The sequenced sample was naive CD4+ T cells from PBMCs. Subset reported: CD45RA+ positively selected. The clonotype originates from a man aged 18 to 30 in good health. Some clones in this sample may be carry-over from other donors' samples. As DNA, the CDR3 is TGTGCCAGCAGCCCTCAGACATCAGACTACGAGCAGTACTTC. Protein sequence: CASSPQTSDYEQYF. The full variable domain, in which reference TRBV5-4 and TRBJ2-7 provide the parts outside the CDR3, is ETGVTQSPTHLIKTRGQQVTLRCSSQSGHNTVSWYQQALGQGPQFIFQYYREEENGRGNFPPRFSGLQFPNYSSELNVNALELDDSALYLCASSPQTSDYEQYFGPGTRLTVT.